This TCR beta chain appears in the sequencing data of a study of Ad26.COV2.S vaccination and SARS-CoV-2 variants. This clone occurred many times. Its antigen is not known. This sample's treatment: some 19 received Ad26.COV2.S at low or high dose, single or two shots; 5 received placebo; per-sample allocation not given. Vaccine and placebo recipients were sampled on day 63 after the first injection. The assay was immunoSEQ multiplex PCR, and TCRdb's table has in-frame clones only and misses some. This table has some 330,000 clones, around 90% appearing once. The CDR3 consists of 13 residues. V lost 7 bases, J lost 0 bases, and 9 bases lay in between. Study-wide points: Substantial post-vaccination breadth of spike-specific CD8+ and CD4+ T cell responses was reported.

The specimen comprised peripheral blood, sampled in a trial of Ad26.COV2.S vaccine versus placebo. This rearrangement joins TRBV12-3 or TRBV12-4 to TRBJ1-1; D gene uncertain. The origin of this receptor is a person between 18 and 59 years old who received the Ad26.COV2.S COVID-19 vaccine or a placebo. CDR3 DNA sequence: TGTGCCAGCACAGATTGGGTGAACACTGAAGCTTTCTTT. It specifies CASTDWVNTEAFF.